Following are 2 T cell receptor beta chains from one sample sequenced in a study of shared clonotypes between healthy human individuals (dated by TCRdb to 2018 to 2020). The library was built by means of the immunoSEQ multiplex PCR assay. Imported from immuneACCESS, the table was reduced by TCRdb to in-frame sequences with V and J called. These copies leave out some clones; in studies compared against another copy, an unresolved V gene accounts for under half, and the cause of the remainder is not known. The table for this sample lists approximately 470,000 clones; 81% of them were counted only once. Approximately 11% of the sample goes to the ten largest clones. The specimen sequenced was PBMCs. These receptors came from a middle-aged woman in good health. Some clones in this sample may be carry-over from other donors' samples.

This chain uses TRBV18 with TRBJ2-7; 9 bases line up with TRBD1. The V segment lost 8 bases and the J segment 5 bases; nucleotides outside the gene matches: 10. The CDR3 spans 14 residues. Germline assignment: CDR1 KGHSH and CDR2 LQKENI. The CDR3 sequence: CASTPGTGIHEQYF. As DNA, the CDR3 is TGTGCCAGCACTCCCGGGACAGGGATCCACGAGCAGTACTTC.

The chain employs TRBV4-2 and TRBJ2-1; D gene unclear. The ends were cut back, 3 bases at V and 12 bases at J, with 12 bases in the middle. The CDR3 has 12 residues. The germline V gene encodes CDR1 LGHNA and CDR2 YNFKEQ. Here the CDR3 reads CASSHTGRWQFF. The DNA for the CDR3 is TGTGCCAGCAGCCATACCGGAAGGTGGCAGTTCTTC.